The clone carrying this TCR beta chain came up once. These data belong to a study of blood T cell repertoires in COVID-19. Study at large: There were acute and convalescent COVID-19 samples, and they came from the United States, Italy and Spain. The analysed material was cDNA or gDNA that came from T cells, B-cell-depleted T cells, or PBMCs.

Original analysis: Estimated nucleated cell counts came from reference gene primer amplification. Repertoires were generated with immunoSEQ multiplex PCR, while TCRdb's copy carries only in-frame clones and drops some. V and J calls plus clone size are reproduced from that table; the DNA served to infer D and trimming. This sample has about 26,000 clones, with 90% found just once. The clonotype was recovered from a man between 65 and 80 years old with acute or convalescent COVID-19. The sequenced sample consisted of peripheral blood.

Written as DNA, the CDR3 is TGCGCCAGCAGCCCAAGATTTACGGCTAGCGGGACCTTAGATACGCAGTATTTT. The encoded protein is CASSPRFTASGTLDTQYF. V usage is TRBV4-3 and J usage is TRBJ2-3; 9 bases map to TRBD2. Germline assignment: CDR1 LGHNA and CDR2 YSLEER. The CDR3 runs 18 residues. Trimming cost V 4 bases and J 5 bases; bases outside gene matches: 16.